The entry that follows covers one T cell receptor beta chain sequence. This clonotype has just a few counts. Its antigen is not yet known. No much larger clonotype is one base removed from it; base qualities were not supplied. CDR1 MNHNY and CDR2 SVGAGI are derived from the germline V gene (reference sequence). The CDR3, cysteine through phenylalanine, is 13 amino acids long. This entry keeps only the CDR3 DNA: 39 bases, framed from base 1. For this chain, trimming is 5 bases at the V end and 8 bases at the J end, and the number of junction bases without a gene match is 3. Total RNA was extracted from unfractionated whole blood that had been collected in Tempus Blood RNA tubes. About 5 healthy volunteers served as TCR sequencing controls and were bled at day 0, 2 weeks and 6 weeks. The sample is drawn from a study of human T cells and chemical hapten exposure (dated by TCRdb to the early 2020s). Study-level background: Libraries were pooled for sequencing, and per-sample TCR yields varied mainly because of small differences in library volumes within the pool. This study followed changes in the peripheral blood TCR repertoire in vivo during primary and secondary sensitization of alopecia patients to the hapten diphenylcyclopropenone (DPC).

General study outcomes and caveats: No change with DPC sensitization was found in the number of TCRs above 1 in 1000 frequency, and no evidence of global repertoire structure alterations was found. After repeated subsampling, the strength of the expansion versus patch-test correlation and the threshold at which it became significant changed.

Library preparation attached unique molecular identifiers to individual cDNA molecules for quantitative, reproducible TCR counting. Each blood RNA sample was used to sequence both TCR alpha and TCR beta chains. On the authors' methods: The median number of TCRs per sample was over 85,000, ranging from about 20,000 to 750,000. V, J and CDR3 annotation of the TCR reads was performed with the Decombinator software suite. Every sample was subsampled to the same number of TCRs (28,000) for the PS versus PT1 abundance plots. Expanded TCRs were defined as absent before sensitization and observed at least eight times at the 2-week time point. TCRdb took the public reads, trimmed them with fastp at Q25, ran MiXCR for clone calling and kept in-frame beta chains. Rows merge per CDR3 protein into single entries with the most common DNA and genes. TCRdb's processing, not the authors' own work, is the source of the V and J calls. The table for this sample lists about 120,000 distinct CDR3 sequences; 8% to 9.5% of them were counted only once. 1.4% of the sample rests with the top ten.

This sequence uses TRBV6-6 and TRBJ1-6, with 7 bases in between that match TRBD1. The sample comprised whole blood. This receptor was identified in a human donor in good health. Some clones in this sample may be carry-over from other donors' samples. Donor details come from another sample of the same person, matched by shared clones. The CDR3 amino acid sequence is: CASSNTGDSPLHF. The DNA is as follows: TGTGCCAGCAGTAACACAGGGGATTCACCCCTCCACTTT.